This T cell receptor beta chain originates from a study of blood T cell repertoires in COVID-19. Study-level background: Spain, Italy and the United States supplied samples that represented acute and convalescent COVID-19.

In the authors' workflow: Estimated nucleated cell counts came from reference gene primer amplification. The method was immunoSEQ multiplex PCR; TCRdb's version includes in-frame clones alone and lacks a portion of them. The DNA was the basis for D and trimming; V, J and clone size are from that table. This sample has about 200,000 clones, with over 75% found just once. The CDR3 has 18 amino acids. Trimming removed 2 bases from V and 2 bases from J; junction bases left unmatched: 11. Looked up from germline, CDR1 is MDHEN and CDR2 is SYDVKM. Sequences were obtained from peripheral blood. The V call is TRBV28, the J call TRBJ2-7; 11 bases map to TRBD1. The sequence was collected from a man aged 80 or over with acute or convalescent COVID-19. CDR3: CASSLVGGTGGAPYEQYF. For the CDR3, the DNA is TGTGCCAGCAGTTTAGTTGGAGGGACAGGGGGGGCCCCCTACGAGCAGTACTTC.